This note documents a single T cell receptor beta chain sequence. Antigen specificity is unknown. This sample is part of a study of early stage breast cancer tumors. Study-wide results and caveats: Tumor and normal breast were distinguished via blood comparison in 14 of 16 patients. Compared with adjacent normal breast, tumors showed roughly 2.5-fold denser, more clonal T cells.

Blood replicates held 0.5 ug DNA, tumor or normal breast around 1.5 ug, two each. Repertoires were generated with immunoSEQ multiplex PCR, while TCRdb's copy carries only in-frame clones and drops some. The table records approximately 48,000 clones, 75% to 95% of them present only once. The CDR3 runs to 19 residues. Germline loops: CDR1 LGHNA, CDR2 YNFKEQ. The germline V and J ends were trimmed by 0 bases and 2 bases, with 23 bases remaining between them. The V call is TRBV4-2, the J call TRBJ2-7; TRBD1 is a possible D gene (7 bases). This TCR derives from a person aged 70 to 79 with breast cancer. Sequenced input: blood. As DNA, the CDR3 is TGTGCCAGCAGCCAAGACCGCGTTGGTCCAGGGGGGACGGCCTACGAGCAGTACTTC. Translated, it gives CASSQDRVGPGGTAYEQYF.